Listed below are T cell receptor beta chains from one sample, sequenced in a study of blood T cell repertoires in COVID-19. The method was immunoSEQ multiplex PCR; TCRdb's version includes in-frame clones alone and lacks a portion of them. The repertoire has 100,000 or so clones, around 92% of them found once; the top ten carry 5% to 6%. The sequencing sample was made of peripheral blood. The receptors were sampled from a man over 45 with active COVID-19. CDR3s include the opening cysteine and the closing phenylalanine or tryptophan. Each record gives: J gene, V gene, D gene, clone size, CDR3 DNA, CDR3 protein. A D gene is named only where the DNA matches it firmly. A row's size may be missing; if present it is once, few, many or a size class.

>TRBJ2-3|TRBV30|.|.
TGTGCCTGGAGTTCCACCGCGGATTTGACAGATACGCAGTATTTT
CAWSSTADLTDTQYF
>TRBJ2-7|TRBV28|TRBD1|few
TGTGCCAGCAGGGACAGGGGGCTTGACGGCGAGCAGTACTTC
CASRDRGLDGEQYF
>TRBJ2-5|TRBV23-1|.|.
TGCGCCAGCAGTCAATCGAGGCAGCAAGAGACCCAGTACTTC
CASSQSRQQETQYF
>TRBJ2-1|TRBV9|TRBD2|once
TGTGCCAGCAGCGTTAGCGGGAGAGGCAATGAGCAGTTCTTC
CASSVSGRGNEQFF
>TRBJ2-5|TRBV19|.|.
TGTGCCAGTAGTATAGACTCGGAAGAGACCCAGTACTTC
CASSIDSEETQYF
>TRBJ1-1|TRBV19|.|.
TGTGCCAGTATCAACACGAACACTGAAGCTTTCTTT
CASINTNTEAFF
>TRBJ2-5|TRBV30|.|.
TGTGCCTGGGTGCAGGGGGAGACCCAGTACTTC
CAWVQGETQYF
>TRBJ2-1|TRBV7-3|TRBD2|once
TGTGCCAGCAGCTTAGACGGGAGGGTCAGGGAGCAGTTCTTC
CASSLDGRVREQFF
>TRBJ1-1|TRBV12-3/TRBV12-4|TRBD1|.
TGTGCCAGCAGTTTTAGGGGGCGAGGTGAAGCTTTCTTT
CASSFRGRGEAFF
>TRBJ2-3|TRBV19|.|.
TGTGCCAGTAGTTCTCATCAGGGTTTGACAGATACGCAGTATTTT
CASSSHQGLTDTQYF
>TRBJ1-1|TRBV4-1|TRBD1|.
TGCGCCAGCAGCCCGCGGACAGGGACCACTGAAGCTTTCTTT
CASSPRTGTTEAFF
>TRBJ2-5|TRBV5-5|.|.
TGTGCCAGCAGCGGGAGGGTGGGGGGCGAAGAGACCCAGTACTTC
CASSGRVGGEETQYF
>TRBJ1-2|TRBV19|TRBD1|.
TGTGCCAGTAGGTCCAGGGGGTTGGGCTATGGCTACACCTTC
CASRSRGLGYGYTF
>TRBJ2-7|TRBV3-1/TRBV3-2|TRBD2|.
TGTGCCAGCAGCACGACTAGCGGAGCCTACGAGCAGTACTTC
CASSTTSGAYEQYF
>TRBJ2-1|TRBV7-9|.|.
TGTGCCAGCACCCTAGGGATGGGGATCCGGAGGATAGCAGCCAATGAGCAGTTCTTC
CASTLGMGIRRIAANEQFF
>TRBJ2-1|TRBV6-2/TRBV6-3|.|.
TGTGCCAGCAGTCCCGCGAGGGAGAACAATGAGCAGTTCTTC
CASSPARENNEQFF
>TRBJ1-5|TRBV5-8|.|.
TGTGCCAGCAGCTTCAGGGATCAGCCCCAGCATTTT
CASSFRDQPQHF
>TRBJ2-7|TRBV28|.|once
TGTGCCAGCAGCCCTTCAGGCCCTACCATATACGAGCAGTACTTC
CASSPSGPTIYEQYF
>TRBJ2-4|TRBV5-1|TRBD2|.
TGCGCCAGCAGGGGGCTAGCGGAAGAGTTAGTCCTAGCCAAAAACATTCAGTACTTC
CASRGLAEELVLAKNIQYF
>TRBJ1-1|TRBV5-1|TRBD1|.
TGCGCCAGCAGCCCCCGCGGGGGACAGGGAAGTGAAGCTTTCTTT
CASSPRGGQGSEAFF
>TRBJ2-1|TRBV12-3/TRBV12-4|TRBD2|.
TGTGCCAGCAGCCTCGGACTAGCGGGAAAGTTCTTC
CASSLGLAGKFF
>TRBJ2-4|TRBV5-8|.|.
TGTGCCAGCCGAGCGGCCAGAATAGCCAAAAACATTCAGTACTTC
CASRAARIAKNIQYF
>TRBJ2-7|TRBV27|TRBD2|.
TGTGCCAGCAGTTGGGGGACTAGCGGTCCCTACGAGCAGTACTTC
CASSWGTSGPYEQYF
>TRBJ2-4|TRBV15|.|.
TGTGCCACCAGCAGAGTTGGGGCTAGGAGAAACATTCAGTACTTC
CATSRVGARRNIQYF
>TRBJ1-6|TRBV28|.|.
TGTGCCAGCAGGGGTAGGAGAAGCGGAAATTCACCCCTCCACTTT
CASRGRRSGNSPLHF
>TRBJ1-1|TRBV7-3|TRBD1|.
TGTGCCAGCAGCTTGACAGGGTCGGGCACTGAAGCTTTCTTT
CASSLTGSGTEAFF
>TRBJ2-1|TRBV2|TRBD1|.
TGTGCCAGCAGTGAAGGGGACAGGGTTGTTGAGCAGTTCTTC
CASSEGDRVVEQFF
>TRBJ2-7|TRBV28|TRBD2|.
TGTGCCAGCAGTTTGGGAGGGACCTTCTCCTACGAGCAGTACTTC
CASSLGGTFSYEQYF
>TRBJ2-7|TRBV4-1|TRBD2|.
TGCGCCAGCAGCCAAGATCCCCCGGCGGGAGGCCTGAGGGAGCAGTACTTC
CASSQDPPAGGLREQYF
>TRBJ1-1|TRBV5-1|TRBD1|.
TGCGCCAGCAGCTTGAACGAGCCAGGGGGAAGAACTGAAGCTTTCTTT
CASSLNEPGGRTEAFF
>TRBJ2-2|TRBV19|.|.
TGTGCCAGTATCGGGACACCGAACACCGGGGAGCTGTTTTTT
CASIGTPNTGELFF
>TRBJ1-5|TRBV27|.|.
TGTGCCAGCAGTGTTGGGCGCAATCAGCCCCAGCATTTT
CASSVGRNQPQHF
>TRBJ2-7|TRBV28|TRBD2|.
TGTGCCAGCCGACTAGCGGGGCACTACGAGCAGTACTTC
CASRLAGHYEQYF
>TRBJ1-2|TRBV6-6|TRBD1|.
TGTGCCAGCAGTCTTGGACAGGGAACGAATGGCTACACCTTC
CASSLGQGTNGYTF
>TRBJ1-1|TRBV11-1|TRBD1|.
TGTGCCAGCAGCTTGGGACAGACTCGTAACACTGAAGCTTTCTTT
CASSLGQTRNTEAFF
>TRBJ2-7|TRBV9|.|.
TGTGCCAGCAGCGTAGTAAGGGGGTCCCCTCGGGAGCAGTACTTC
CASSVVRGSPREQYF
>TRBJ2-7|TRBV5-1|TRBD2|.
TGCGCCAGCAGCTTGAGCGGGAGTGGGGACGGGGTCTACGAGCAGTACTTC
CASSLSGSGDGVYEQYF
>TRBJ2-7|TRBV28|TRBD2|.
TGTGCCAGCTGCTCTAGCGGGAGGCGGGGATTGGGCGAGCAGTACTTC
CASCSSGRRGLGEQYF